A single sample gave rise to the 32 T cell receptor beta chains below, sequenced in a study of T cell repertoires in cytomegalovirus infection. TCRdb itself ran the reads through MiXCR, one entry per CDR3 protein. The data contain roughly 720,000 distinct CDR3 sequences, 35% to 45% of them seen just once; the ten biggest clones take up more than 2.5%. Sequenced input: PBMCs. These receptors came from a human donor in good health (CMV status not recorded). Some clones in this sample may be carry-over from other donors' samples.

This rearrangement joins TRBV27 to TRBJ2-7, with 10 bases fitting TRBD2. The J segment lost 2 bases and the V segment lost 7 bases, leaving 5 bases of the junction unmatched. The CDR3 spans 14 residues. Germline values: CDR1 MNHEY, CDR2 SMNVEV (reference sequence). CDR3 in amino acids: CASTRLAGPYEQYF. The CDR3 bases are TGTGCCAGCACCCGACTAGCGGGTCCCTACGAGCAGTACTTC.

The chain uses TRBV6-2 or TRBV6-3 and TRBJ1-5; 8 positions match TRBD1. Germline V lookup: CDR1 MNHEY, CDR2 SVGEGT. Trimming cost V 6 bases and J 4 bases; bases outside gene matches: 8. CDR3 size: 15 residues. As DNA, the CDR3 is TGTGCCAGCAGCGGCACAGGGGGAAAAAATCAGCCCCAGCATTTT. Protein: CASSGTGGKNQPQHF.

The chain uses TRBV20-1 and TRBJ1-4; 7 nucleotides align to TRBD1. CDR3 size: 13 residues. The J segment lost 7 bases and the V segment lost 3 bases, leaving 5 bases of the junction unmatched. Germline CDR1 and CDR2: DFQATT and SNEGSKA (reference sequence). The CDR3 nucleotides are TGCAGTGCTAGCGCCCAGGGGGTTGAAAAACTGTTTTTT. As protein: CSASAQGVEKLFF.

This rearrangement joins TRBV15 to TRBJ2-2; D may be TRBD1 or TRBD2 (5 bases each). V was pared by 6 bases and J by 1 base, with 18 bases between. Looked up from germline, CDR1 is LNHNV and CDR2 is YYDKDF (reference sequence). This CDR3 is built from 17 residues. The CDR3 reads CATSEGLGAWNTGELFF. In DNA, the CDR3 is TGTGCCACCAGTGAAGGACTTGGGGCTTGGAACACCGGGGAGCTGTTTTTT.

The rearrangement uses TRBV26 and TRBJ1-2. TRBV26 constitutes a pseudogene. This CDR3 has 13 residues. The CDR3 DNA reads as TGTGCCAGCAGTCCATCGGGAGACCTCGGCTACACCTTC. This sequence encodes CASSPSGDLGYTF.

J is TRBJ2-3 and V is TRBV12-3 or TRBV12-4, with TRBD1 matching over 10 bases. Unmatched junction bases numbered 12, after V lost 2 bases and J lost 4 bases. There are 18 residues in the CDR3. The DNA of the CDR3 is TGTGCCAGCAGTTTACCCGAACCCGGGACAGGGGATGCAGATACGCAGTATTTT. Its protein product is CASSLPEPGTGDADTQYF.

The genes are TRBV6-6 and TRBJ1-1; tentative D call: TRBD1 (5 bases). Germline CDR1 is MNHNY and CDR2 is SVGAGI (reference sequence). V gave up 3 bases and J gave up 4 bases, with 15 bases separating them. CDR3 length: 15 amino acids. The CDR3 DNA is TGTGCCAGCAGTTATCTGGCAGGGAAAGGCACTGAAGCTTTCTTT. Protein: CASSYLAGKGTEAFF.

The chain has TRBV28 and TRBJ1-2; possibly TRBD1 for D (6 bases). Per the germline V gene, CDR1 is MDHEN and CDR2 is SYDVKM. The CDR3 contains 14 residues. Trimming left V 6 bases short and J 1 base short, with 12 bases between. The CDR3 nucleotides are TGTGCCAGCAGCGCTGGACAGCTTAACTATGGCTACACCTTC. Translated: CASSAGQLNYGYTF.

This clonotype has a handful of counts. The chain couples TRBV4-2 to TRBJ2-7; D might be TRBD2 (5 bases). Germline V gene sequence: CDR1 LGHNA, CDR2 YNFKEQ. This CDR3 region has 14 residues. V dropped 5 bases and J dropped 2 bases, with 13 bases sitting between them. The CDR3 protein is CASSLGLPTYEQYF. DNA of the CDR3: TGTGCCAGCAGCTTAGGACTTCCTACCTACGAGCAGTACTTC.

The chain uses TRBV6-1 and TRBJ2-3; perhaps TRBD2 as D (5 bases). Germline lookup yields CDR1 MNHNS and CDR2 SASEGT. CDR3 length: 15 residues. The germline V and J ends were trimmed by 2 bases and 3 bases, with 12 bases remaining between them. The CDR3 spells CASSEPGDYTDTQYF. CDR3 coding DNA: TGTGCCAGCAGTGAACCCGGGGATTATACAGATACGCAGTATTTT.

The V call is TRBV12-3 or TRBV12-4, the J call TRBJ1-5; D remains ambiguous. The germline V and J ends were trimmed by 6 bases and 9 bases, with 9 bases remaining between them. This CDR3 region has 11 residues. The DNA for the CDR3 is TGTGCCAGCAGCGACAAGGGGCCCCAGCATTTT. This translates into CASSDKGPQHF.

This clonotype was observed at least ten times. In DNA form, the CDR3 reads TGTGCCATCAGTGATGGGACCGCTCTGGCTTATGGCTACACCTTC. Translating it yields CAISDGTALAYGYTF. V gene TRBV10-3 combines with J gene TRBJ1-2, with D possibly TRBD1 on 5 matching bases. The germline V gene encodes CDR1 ENHRY and CDR2 SYGVKD. V was shortened by 3 bases and J by 5 bases, with 16 bases between the two germline ends. The CDR3 is made up of 15 amino acids.

This clonotype was counted many times. This rearrangement joins TRBV28 to TRBJ2-7; 7 nucleotides align to TRBD1. CDR1 is MDHEN, CDR2 SYDVKM, per germline. With 6 bases clipped from V and 5 bases from J, the junction kept 13 bases outside the gene matches. The CDR3 extends over 15 amino acids. CDR3 sequence reads: CASSLTGVFIHEQYF. The CDR3 DNA follows: TGTGCCAGCAGCTTAACAGGGGTGTTCATCCACGAGCAGTACTTC. The entire variable domain, with the rest obtained from reference TRBV28 and TRBJ2-7, is as follows: DVKVTQSSRYLVKRTGEKVFLECVQDMDHENMFWYRQDPGLGLRLIYFSYDVKMKEKGDIPEGYSVSREKKERFSLILESASTNQTSMYLCASSLTGVFIHEQYFGPGTRLTVT.

This clonotype was counted only a few times. The rearrangement links TRBV2 to TRBJ1-6; D gene unclear. The V gene's germline CDR1 is SNHLY and CDR2 FYNNEI. The length of the CDR3 is 15 residues. The V end was cut by 0 bases, the J end by 10 bases, with 13 bases between. The chain's CDR3 is CASSEALDDRSPLHF. Written as DNA, the CDR3 is TGTGCCAGCAGTGAAGCGCTAGACGACCGGTCACCCCTCCACTTT.

This clonotype was seen repeatedly, ten times or more. The gene calls are TRBV19 and TRBJ1-5; no reliable D call. The CDR3 covers 12 residues. Germline V gene sequence: CDR1 LNHDA, CDR2 SQIVND (reference sequence). Trimming took off 3 bases at V and 5 bases at J, with 5 bases between the two ends. The CDR3 protein is CASSIGYQPQHF. CDR3 DNA: TGTGCCAGTAGTATTGGATATCAGCCCCAGCATTTT.

The V gene is TRBV20-1, the J gene TRBJ2-1; TRBD1 might be the D (5 bases). There are 12 residues in the CDR3. V was cut by 5 bases and J by 13 bases, with 18 bases left in between. Germline assignment: CDR1 DFQATT and CDR2 SNEGSKA (reference sequence). The CDR3 loop reads CSAVNTGFAQFF. Written as DNA, the CDR3 is TGCAGTGCTGTAAATACAGGTTTTGCACAGTTCTTC.

The V gene is TRBV7-2, the J gene TRBJ2-1; either TRBD1 or TRBD2 may supply D (5 bases each). Germline lookup yields CDR1 SGHTA and CDR2 FQGNSA. V was cut by 4 bases and J by 6 bases, with 19 bases left in between. The CDR3 runs 16 residues. The CDR3: CASSSAPGPAGNEQFF. The CDR3 DNA is TGTGCCAGCAGCTCGGCTCCGGGACCCGCCGGCAATGAGCAGTTCTTC.

This clonotype showed up many times. This chain connects TRBV19 to TRBJ1-2, with a possible D match to TRBD1 (6 bases). Trimming cost V 3 bases and J 5 bases, with 13 bases left between them. This CDR3 is built from 14 residues. The germline V gene has CDR1 LNHDA and CDR2 SQIVND (reference sequence). The DNA of the CDR3 is TGTGCCAGTAGTATCAAACAGGGAGGATATGGCTACACCTTC. Amino acid sequence: CASSIKQGGYGYTF. Variable domain in full (rest from reference TRBV19 and TRBJ1-2): DGGITQSPKYLFRKEGQNVTLSCEQNLNHDAMYWYRQDPGQGLRLIYYSQIVNDFQKGDIAEGYSVSREKKESFPLTVTSAQKNPTAFYLCASSIKQGGYGYTFGSGTRLTVV.

The chain employs TRBV20-1 and TRBJ2-5, with TRBD2 as a possible D gene (6 bases). CDR1 is DFQATT and CDR2 is SNEGSKA in the germline V gene (reference sequence). V lost 0 bases to trimming and J lost 4 bases, with 18 bases between them. The CDR3 is made up of 16 amino acids. CDR3 amino acids: CSARDLRGGWGETQYF. The CDR3 DNA reads TGCAGTGCTAGAGATTTACGGGGAGGATGGGGAGAGACCCAGTACTTC.

The sample holds one count of this clonotype. This rearrangement joins TRBV7-2 to TRBJ1-5; 9 positions match TRBD1. Looked up from germline, CDR1 is SGHTA and CDR2 is FQGNSA. The CDR3 runs 14 residues. V was clipped by 8 bases and J by 11 bases; unmatched bases: 13. CDR3 nucleotides: TGTGCCAGCGGAGAACAGGGGGCAGGGCAGTCCCAGCATTTT. Translating gives CASGEQGAGQSQHF. Looking up the rest from reference TRBV7-2 and TRBJ1-5 gives the full variable domain: GAGVSQSPSNKVTEKGKDVELRCDPISGHTALYWYRQSLGQGLEFLIYFQGNSAPDKSGLPSDRFSAERTGGSVSTLTIQRTQQEDSAVYLCASGEQGAGQSQHFGDGTRLSIL.

The rearrangement uses TRBV20-1 and TRBJ1-5; D gene unclear. V lost 2 bases and J lost 4, with 15 bases in between. This CDR3 is built from 15 residues. Germline CDR1 is DFQATT and CDR2 is SNEGSKA (reference sequence). CDR3 region: CSARSRAGLNQPQHF. For the CDR3, the DNA is TGCAGTGCTAGAAGTCGGGCAGGATTAAATCAGCCCCAGCATTTT.

This clonotype was found a few times. This sequence joins TRBV30 and TRBJ2-3, with a weak D call TRBD2 (7 bases). CDR1 GTSNPN and CDR2 SVGIG come from the germline V gene (reference sequence). V dropped 6 bases and J dropped 5 bases, with 15 bases sitting between them. This CDR3 is 13 amino acids long. The CDR3 bases are TGTGCCTGTGGGGGGGGGCTTAGAGATACGCAGTATTTT. This sequence encodes CACGGGLRDTQYF.

This clonotype was recorded at least ten times. This sequence joins TRBV7-8 and TRBJ1-5; D not resolved. CDR1 SGHVS and CDR2 FQNEAQ come from the germline V gene. CDR3 length equals 15 residues. Trimming removed 2 bases from V and 1 base from J, with 9 bases in between. CDR3 in DNA: TGTGCCAGCAGCTTACGAGACACGAGCAATCAGCCCCAGCATTTT. Protein sequence: CASSLRDTSNQPQHF.

As regards this clonotype: Sequence at one end of the junction differs from germline and may be a read error. The chain is built from TRBV20-1 and TRBJ2-7, with a weak D call TRBD1 (6 bases). The CDR3 loop spans 12 amino acids. Germline-derived CDR1 and CDR2 are DFQATT and SNEGSKA (reference sequence). The CDR3: CSARDRGYEQSF. The DNA for the CDR3 is TGCAGTGCTAGAGACAGGGGCTACGAGCAGTCCTTC.

Only a few counts were recorded for this clonotype. The rearrangement links TRBV4-1 to TRBJ1-1, with D possibly TRBD1 on 6 matching bases. Trimming stripped 0 bases from V and 4 bases from J, with 18 bases between. Germline CDR1 is MGHRA and CDR2 is YSYEKL. The CDR3 runs 17 residues. CDR3 region: CASSQDGPGAGATEAFF. The CDR3 DNA follows: TGCGCCAGCAGCCAAGACGGGCCGGGGGCCGGGGCCACTGAAGCTTTCTTT.

The chain uses TRBV6-2 or TRBV6-3 and TRBJ1-1, with 11 bases lining up with TRBD1. The CDR3 is 14 amino acids. CDR1 is MNHEY and CDR2 is SVGEGT in the germline V gene. The junction had 12 bases not matched to a gene; V was cut back by 7 bases and J by 11 bases. The CDR3 spells CASNRTGGLLGAFF. The CDR3 nucleotides read TGTGCCAGCAACAGGACAGGGGGCTTATTGGGGGCTTTCTTT.

The chain has TRBV19 and TRBJ1-5; D is unresolved. The CDR3 has 13 amino acids. Looked up from germline, CDR1 is LNHDA and CDR2 is SQIVND (reference sequence). V lost 4 bases and J lost 9, with 13 bases in between. The CDR3 is CASSNGPLGPQHF. CDR3 sequence (DNA): TGTGCCAGTAGTAACGGACCCTTAGGGCCCCAGCATTTT. Looking up the rest from reference TRBV19 and TRBJ1-5 gives the full variable domain: DGGITQSPKYLFRKEGQNVTLSCEQNLNHDAMYWYRQDPGQGLRLIYYSQIVNDFQKGDIAEGYSVSREKKESFPLTVTSAQKNPTAFYLCASSNGPLGPQHFGDGTRLSIL.

This clonotype was found a few times. The CDR3 sequence is CASSQVRVEPQHF. In DNA, the CDR3 is TGCGCCAGCAGCCAGGTCCGAGTTGAGCCCCAGCATTTT. The rearrangement links TRBV4-1 to TRBJ1-5; D is undetermined. Trimming cost V 3 bases and J 8 bases, with 11 bases left between them. Germline V gives CDR1 MGHRA, CDR2 YSYEKL. The CDR3 consists of 13 residues.

CDR3 DNA: TGTGCCAGTAGTATAGAAGGCCGAGGTTGGTTTCAGCCCCAGCATTTT. This encodes CASSIEGRGWFQPQHF. The chain recombines TRBV19 with TRBJ1-5; the D is unclear. Germline V lookup: CDR1 LNHDA, CDR2 SQIVND (reference sequence). The germline V and J ends were trimmed by 0 bases and 6 bases, with 15 bases remaining between them. The CDR3 is 16 residues long.

Ten or more counts support this clonotype. The chain is built from TRBV6-1 and TRBJ2-3; D is possibly TRBD1 (5 bases). Germline loops: CDR1 MNHNS, CDR2 SASEGT. The V end was cut by 2 bases, the J end by 2 bases, with 14 bases between. The CDR3 spans 16 residues. CDR3 region: CASSEISRALTDTQYF. In DNA form, the CDR3 reads TGTGCCAGCAGTGAAATCAGCAGGGCCCTCACAGATACGCAGTATTTT.

This clonotype was detected only a few times. The chain uses TRBV12-3 or TRBV12-4 and TRBJ2-3; D ambiguous. The CDR3 consists of 13 residues. Trimming removed 4 bases from V and 6 bases from J, with 11 bases in between. This chain's CDR3 is CASSYPPRDTQYF. CDR3 DNA: TGTGCCAGCAGTTACCCCCCCCGGGATACGCAGTATTTT.

Only a few counts were recorded for this clonotype. This chain connects TRBV7-9 to TRBJ2-1; perhaps D is TRBD1 or TRBD2 (5 bases each). The CDR3 has 16 residues. Trimming pared 3 bases from V and 4 bases from J, leaving 16 bases between. Germline V gene lookup returns CDR1 SEHNR and CDR2 FQNEAQ (reference sequence). CDR3 DNA: TGTGCCAGCAGCTTGTCCGGGACCGCGGCTTACAATGAGCAGTTCTTC. As protein: CASSLSGTAAYNEQFF.